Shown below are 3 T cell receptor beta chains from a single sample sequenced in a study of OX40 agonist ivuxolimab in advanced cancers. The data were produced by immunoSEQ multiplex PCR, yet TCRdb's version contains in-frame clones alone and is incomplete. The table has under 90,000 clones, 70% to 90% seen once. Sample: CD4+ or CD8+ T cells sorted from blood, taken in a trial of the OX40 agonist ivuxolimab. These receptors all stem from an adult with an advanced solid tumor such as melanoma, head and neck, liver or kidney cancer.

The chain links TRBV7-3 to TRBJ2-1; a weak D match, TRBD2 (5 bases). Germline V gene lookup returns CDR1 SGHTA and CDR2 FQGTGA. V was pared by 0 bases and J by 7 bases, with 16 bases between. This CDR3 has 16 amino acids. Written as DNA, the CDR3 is TGTGCCAGCAGCTTAACTTTTGATGCTAGCCTAAATGAGCAGTTCTTC. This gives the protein CASSLTFDASLNEQFF.

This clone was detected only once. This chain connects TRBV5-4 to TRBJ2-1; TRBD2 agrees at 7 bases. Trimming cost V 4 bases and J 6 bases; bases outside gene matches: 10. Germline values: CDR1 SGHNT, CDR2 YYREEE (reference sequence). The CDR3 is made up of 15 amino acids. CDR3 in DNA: TGTGCCAGCAGCATAGCCGGGACTAATACCAATGAGCAGTTCTTC. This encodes CASSIAGTNTNEQFF.

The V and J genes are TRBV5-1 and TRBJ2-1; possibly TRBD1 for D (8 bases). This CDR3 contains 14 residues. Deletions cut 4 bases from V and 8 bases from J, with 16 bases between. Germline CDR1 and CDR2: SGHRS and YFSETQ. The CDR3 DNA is TGCGCCAGCAGCATATGGACAGGGAGGGATGAGCAGTTCTTC. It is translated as CASSIWTGRDEQFF.